One and the same sample provided the 12 T cell receptor beta chains below, sequenced in a study of T cell responses to AZD1222 COVID-19 vaccine. Sequenced by immunoSEQ multiplex PCR; TCRdb stores in-frame clones only, minus some. The table records around 70,000 clones, 86% of them present only once. Material: peripheral blood, obtained on day 0 of AZD1222 vaccination. The receptor set was obtained from an adult in good health.

This clone was recorded once. The genes are TRBV6-2 or TRBV6-3 and TRBJ2-7; TRBD2 might be the D (5 bases). Germline values: CDR1 MNHEY, CDR2 SVGEGT. Deletions cut 6 bases from V and 4 bases from J, with 19 bases between. The CDR3 contains 15 residues. The CDR3 loop is CASSRRDTEQYEQYF. The CDR3 DNA reads as TGTGCCAGCAGCCGACGGGATACAGAGCAGTACGAGCAGTACTTC.

V and J are TRBV6-5 and TRBJ1-6, with 10 bases that match TRBD1. Germline CDR1 MNHEY, CDR2 SVGAGI. This CDR3 comprises 15 residues. V lost 4 bases, J lost 9 bases, and 6 bases stayed unmatched. The DNA of the CDR3 is TGTGCCAGCAGTTGGGGACAGGGGATTAGTTCACCCCTCCACTTT. Protein product: CASSWGQGISSPLHF.

The chain combines TRBV10-1 with TRBJ1-2; 10 nucleotides align to TRBD1. Germline CDR1 WNHNN, CDR2 SYGVQD (reference sequence). The junction had 4 bases not matched to a gene; V was cut back by 6 bases and J by 6 bases. CDR3 length: 13 residues. For the CDR3, the DNA is TGCGCCAGCAGCCGGGACAGGGGTAATGGCTACACCTTC. Its translation: CASSRDRGNGYTF.

The chain combines TRBV10-3 with TRBJ2-5; D is perhaps TRBD1 (7 bases). From germline, CDR1 is ENHRY and CDR2 SYGVKD. V lost 6 bases and J lost 5, with 16 bases in between. The CDR3 length is 14 residues. Here the CDR3 DNA reads TGTGCCATCAGCCCCGGAGGGGGCAGGGAGACCCAGTACTTC. Protein product: CAISPGGGRETQYF.

About this clone: Other DNA sequences in the sample encode the same CDR3. The V gene is TRBV5-4, the J gene TRBJ1-4; TRBD1 aligns across 8 bases. This CDR3 is 14 amino acids long. V trimming: 2 bases; J trimming: 8 bases; junction bases outside the gene matches: 5. Germline V gives CDR1 SGHNT, CDR2 YYREEE (reference sequence). The CDR3 reads CASSLGQGMEKLFF. The CDR3 nucleotides are TGTGCCAGCAGCTTAGGACAGGGTATGGAAAAACTGTTTTTT.

This chain joins TRBV6-4 and TRBJ2-7; 9 bases match TRBD2. CDR3 length equals 16 residues. Germline assignment: CDR1 MRHNA and CDR2 SNTAGT. Trimming at V came to 2 bases and at J to 3 bases, leaving 8 bases not matched to a gene. In DNA form, the CDR3 reads TGTGCCAGCAGTGACCAATGGCTAGCGGGAAACTACGAGCAGTACTTC. It yields the protein CASSDQWLAGNYEQYF.

This clone was recorded a few times. The chain carries TRBV5-1 and TRBJ1-6, with D unclear. The ends were cut back, 3 bases at V and 7 bases at J, with 14 bases in the middle. The CDR3 runs 15 residues. The germline gives CDR1 SGHRS, CDR2 YFSETQ. The CDR3 protein is CASSSSARENSPLHF. CDR3 bases: TGCGCCAGCAGCTCCTCCGCTCGGGAAAATTCACCCCTCCACTTT.

The chain employs TRBV27 and TRBJ1-2; 11 bases match TRBD1. Germline CDR1 is MNHEY and CDR2 is SMNVEV (reference sequence). The CDR3 length is 13 residues. V lost 5 bases, J lost 7 bases, and 3 bases stayed unmatched. CDR3 residues: CASSPGQGGGYTF. DNA of the CDR3: TGTGCCAGCAGTCCGGGACAGGGGGGTGGCTACACCTTC.

This clone was observed a few times. The CDR3 DNA is TGTGCCAGCCGCGGGAACTCCTACGAGCAGTACTTC. Its protein product is CASRGNSYEQYF. The rearrangement uses TRBV6-5 and TRBJ2-7; weak D call: TRBD2 (6 bases). V lost 8 bases to trimming and J lost 0 bases, with 8 bases between them. The length of the CDR3 is 12 residues. CDR1 MNHEY and CDR2 SVGAGI come from the germline V gene.

This clone appeared a single time. This chain links TRBV19 with TRBJ2-7, with D possibly matching TRBD1 (6 bases). The CDR3 is 11 residues long. Trimming left V 10 bases short and J 2 bases short, with 9 bases between. Germline V gene data show CDR1 as LNHDA and CDR2 as SQIVND (reference sequence). The CDR3 loop reads CATWDTYEQYF. DNA for the CDR3: TGTGCCACCTGGGACACCTACGAGCAGTACTTC. Together with reference TRBV19 and TRBJ2-7, the CDR3 gives the full variable domain: DGGITQSPKYLFRKEGQNVTLSCEQNLNHDAMYWYRQDPGQGLRLIYYSQIVNDFQKGDIAEGYSVSREKKESFPLTVTSAQKNPTAFYLCATWDTYEQYFGPGTRLTVT.

The gene calls are TRBV6-5 and TRBJ2-5; 10 bases are shared with TRBD2. Germline CDR1 is MNHEY and CDR2 is SVGAGI. The CDR3 has 15 amino acids. V trimming: 5 bases; J trimming: 5 bases; junction bases outside the gene matches: 8. CDR3 DNA sequence: TGTGCCAGCAGTACGGAGACTAGCGGGTGGGAGACCCAGTACTTC. As protein: CASSTETSGWETQYF.

V usage is TRBV21-1 and J usage is TRBJ2-7; the D call TRBD2 from the table was never checked on the DNA. TRBV21-1 is recorded as a pseudogene. CDR3 size: 16 residues. DNA for the CDR3: TGTGCCAGCAGCAAAGCCCAGCGGGAGGACCTATACGAGCAGTACTTC. It translates to CASSKAQREDLYEQYF.